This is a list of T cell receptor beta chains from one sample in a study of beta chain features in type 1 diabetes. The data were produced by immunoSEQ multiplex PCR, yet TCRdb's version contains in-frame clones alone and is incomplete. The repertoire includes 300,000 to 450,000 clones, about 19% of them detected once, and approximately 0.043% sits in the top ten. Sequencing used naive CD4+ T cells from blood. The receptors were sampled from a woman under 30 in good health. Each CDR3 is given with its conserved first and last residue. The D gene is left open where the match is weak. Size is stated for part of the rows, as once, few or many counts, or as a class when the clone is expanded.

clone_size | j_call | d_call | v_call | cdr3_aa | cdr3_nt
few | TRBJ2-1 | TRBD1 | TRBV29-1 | CSVRLGQGSNEQFF | TGCAGCGTTCGACTGGGACAGGGGTCCAATGAGCAGTTCTTC
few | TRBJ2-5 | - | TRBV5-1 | CASSTLDSEETQYF | TGCGCCAGCAGCACCCTAGATTCCGAAGAGACCCAGTACTTC
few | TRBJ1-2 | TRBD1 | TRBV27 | CASSFQDRVGGYTF | TGTGCCAGCAGTTTTCAAGACAGGGTTGGTGGCTACACCTTC
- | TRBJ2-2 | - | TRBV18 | CASSPRPMNTGELFF | TGTGCCAGCTCACCGCGCCCAATGAACACCGGGGAGCTGTTTTTT
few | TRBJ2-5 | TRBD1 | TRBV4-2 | CASSQAGQGEETQYF | TGTGCCAGCAGCCAAGCGGGGCAGGGGGAAGAGACCCAGTACTTC
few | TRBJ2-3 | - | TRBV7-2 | CASSLGVWGPDTQYF | TGTGCCAGCAGCTTAGGAGTTTGGGGCCCAGATACGCAGTATTTT
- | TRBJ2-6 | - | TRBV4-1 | CASRRVGGANVLTF | TGCGCCAGCAGGAGGGTTGGGGGGGCCAACGTCCTGACTTTC
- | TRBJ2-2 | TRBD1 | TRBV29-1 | CSVGVLDRVGLTGELFF | TGCAGCGTTGGCGTCCTAGACAGGGTGGGCCTAACCGGGGAGCTGTTTTTT
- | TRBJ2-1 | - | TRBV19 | CASRSGERHEQFF | TGTGCCAGTAGGTCGGGAGAACGCCATGAGCAGTTCTTC
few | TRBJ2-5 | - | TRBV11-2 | CASSLDFTEETQYF | TGTGCCAGCAGCTTAGATTTCACTGAAGAGACCCAGTACTTC
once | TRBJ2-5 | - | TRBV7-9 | CASSFPEIQYF | TGTGCCAGCAGCTTCCCTGAGATCCAGTACTTC
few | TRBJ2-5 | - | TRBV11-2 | CASSDGSLQETQYF | TGTGCCAGCAGCGATGGTTCCCTACAAGAGACCCAGTACTTC
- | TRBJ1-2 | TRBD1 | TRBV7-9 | CASSLRQGYDYGYTF | TGTGCCAGCAGCTTACGACAGGGCTACGACTATGGCTACACCTTC
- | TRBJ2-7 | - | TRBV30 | CAWSGTPIGEQYF | TGTGCCTGGAGTGGGACACCGATTGGGGAGCAGTACTTC
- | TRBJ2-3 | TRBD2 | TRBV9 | CASSVGVAGGTDTQYF | TGTGCCAGCAGCGTAGGAGTAGCGGGGGGCACAGATACGCAGTATTTT
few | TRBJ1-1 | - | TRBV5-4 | CASSLATLNTEAFF | TGTGCCAGCAGCTTGGCCACTTTGAACACTGAAGCTTTCTTT
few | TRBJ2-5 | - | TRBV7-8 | CASSEGPYQETQYF | TGTGCCAGCAGCGAGGGCCCGTACCAAGAGACCCAGTACTTC
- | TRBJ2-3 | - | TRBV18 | CASSPETHTDTQYF | TGTGCCAGCTCACCAGAGACTCACACAGATACGCAGTATTTT
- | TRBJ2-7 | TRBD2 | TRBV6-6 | CASISGSSYEQYF | TGTGCCAGCATCAGCGGGAGTAGCTACGAGCAGTACTTC
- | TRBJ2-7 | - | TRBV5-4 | CASSFGQGYYEQYF | TGTGCCAGCAGCTTTGGGCAGGGTTACTACGAGCAGTACTTC
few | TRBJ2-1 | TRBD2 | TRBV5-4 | CASSGGTSGRDNEQFF | TGTGCCAGCAGCGGTGGGACTAGCGGGAGGGACAATGAGCAGTTCTTC
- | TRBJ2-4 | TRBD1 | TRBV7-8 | CASSFQGENIQYF | TGTGCCAGCAGCTTTCAGGGGGAAAACATTCAGTACTTC
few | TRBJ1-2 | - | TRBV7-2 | CASSLVIYGYTF | TGTGCCAGCAGCTTAGTCATCTATGGCTACACCTTC
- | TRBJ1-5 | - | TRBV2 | CASKNNNQPQHF | TGTGCCAGCAAGAACAACAATCAGCCCCAGCATTTT
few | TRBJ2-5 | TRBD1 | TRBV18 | CASSPSWGRGETQYF | TGTGCCAGCTCACCATCGTGGGGCAGGGGGGAGACCCAGTACTTC
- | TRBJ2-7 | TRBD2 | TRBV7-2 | CASSLQGSGGNSYEQYF | TGTGCCAGCAGCTTACAGGGCAGCGGGGGGAACTCCTACGAGCAGTACTTC
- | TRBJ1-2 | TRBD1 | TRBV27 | CASRTGTGNYGYTF | TGTGCCAGCAGAACCGGGACAGGGAACTATGGCTACACCTTC
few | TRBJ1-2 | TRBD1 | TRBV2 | CASSRDRGPYGYTF | TGTGCCAGCAGTCGGGACAGGGGGCCGTATGGCTACACCTTC
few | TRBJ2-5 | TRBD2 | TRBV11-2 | CASSSGVLAGDRETQYF | TGTGCCAGCAGCTCAGGGGTACTAGCGGGAGACCGGGAGACCCAGTACTTC
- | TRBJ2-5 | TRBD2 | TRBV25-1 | CASSGLAGKNKETQYF | TGTGCCAGCAGTGGTCTAGCGGGTAAAAACAAAGAGACCCAGTACTTC
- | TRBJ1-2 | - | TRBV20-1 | CSATTDYGYTF | TGCAGTGCTACCACAGACTATGGCTACACCTTC
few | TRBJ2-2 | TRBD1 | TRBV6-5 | CASSRDRMATGELFF | TGTGCCAGCAGTAGGGACAGGATGGCTACCGGGGAGCTGTTTTTT
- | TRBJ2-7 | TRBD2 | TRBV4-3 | CASSQDSGGAGYEQYF | TGCGCCAGCAGCCAAGATAGCGGGGGGGCGGGATACGAGCAGTACTTC
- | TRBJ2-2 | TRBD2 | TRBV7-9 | CASSLVSSGLNTGELFF | TGTGCCAGCAGCTTAGTGTCTAGCGGACTGAACACCGGGGAGCTGTTTTTT
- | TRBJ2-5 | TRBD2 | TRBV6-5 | CASSYGGRAMRETQYF | TGTGCCAGCAGTTACGGCGGGAGGGCCATGAGGGAGACCCAGTACTTC
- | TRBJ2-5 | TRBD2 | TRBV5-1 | CASSRLAEKETQYF | TGCGCCAGCAGCAGACTAGCGGAGAAAGAGACCCAGTACTTC
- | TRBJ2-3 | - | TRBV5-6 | CASTSGDTQYF | TGTGCCAGCACCTCAGGAGATACGCAGTATTTT
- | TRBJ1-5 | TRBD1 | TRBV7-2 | CASSPQGNQPQHF | TGTGCCAGCAGCCCACAGGGGAATCAGCCCCAGCATTTT
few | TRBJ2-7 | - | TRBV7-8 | CASSLALRDSEYF | TGTGCCAGCAGCTTAGCCCTCCGCGACAGTGAGTACTTC
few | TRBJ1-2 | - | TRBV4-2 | CASSQGERGTGSDYTF | TGTGCCAGCAGCCAAGGGGAAAGGGGGACGGGCTCGGACTACACCTTC
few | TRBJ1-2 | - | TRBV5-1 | CASSLAWQVYGYTF | TGCGCCAGCAGCTTGGCCTGGCAGGTCTATGGCTACACCTTC
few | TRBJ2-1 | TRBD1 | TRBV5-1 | CASGRDRVYNEQFF | TGCGCCAGCGGCCGGGACAGGGTCTACAATGAGCAGTTCTTC
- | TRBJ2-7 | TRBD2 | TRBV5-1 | CASSRAGTSGSRGYEQYF | TGCGCCAGCAGCCGAGCTGGGACTAGCGGGAGCAGGGGCTACGAGCAGTACTTC
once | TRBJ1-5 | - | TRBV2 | CASSGGRGRQPQHF | TGTGCCAGCAGTGGGGGCAGGGGCCGACAGCCCCAGCATTTT
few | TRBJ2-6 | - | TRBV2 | CASKRDSANVLTF | TGTGCCAGCAAACGGGATTCGGCCAACGTCCTGACTTTC
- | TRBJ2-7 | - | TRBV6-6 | CASRHRANYEQYF | TGTGCCAGCAGACACAGAGCAAACTACGAGCAGTACTTC
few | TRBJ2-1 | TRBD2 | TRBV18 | CASSPGLAGEGLF | TGTGCCAGCTCACCTGGACTAGCGGGCGAGGGACTCTTC
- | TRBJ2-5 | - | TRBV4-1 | CASSQVDRGQETQYF | TGCGCCAGCAGCCAAGTCGATCGGGGCCAAGAGACCCAGTACTTC
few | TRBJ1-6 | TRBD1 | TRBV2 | CASRLETGGNSPLHF | TGTGCCAGCAGACTTGAGACAGGGGGTAATTCACCCCTCCACTTT
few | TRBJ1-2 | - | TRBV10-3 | CAISSQISYTF | TGTGCCATCAGTTCCCAGATCAGCTACACCTTC
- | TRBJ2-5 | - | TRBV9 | CASSVGLGRARGTQYF | TGTGCCAGCAGCGTAGGATTAGGCAGGGCACGAGGGACCCAGTACTTC
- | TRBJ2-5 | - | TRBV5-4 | CASSLGQREETQYF | TGTGCCAGCAGCTTAGGACAGAGGGAGGAGACCCAGTACTTC
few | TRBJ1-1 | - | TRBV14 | CASSQGQNTEAFF | TGTGCCAGCAGCCAAGGTCAGAACACTGAAGCTTTCTTT
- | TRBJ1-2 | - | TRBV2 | CASRKDGANYGYTF | TGTGCCAGCAGAAAAGACGGGGCTAACTATGGCTACACCTTC
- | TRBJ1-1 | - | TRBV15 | CATSERLNTEAFF | TGTGCCACCAGCGAGCGATTGAACACTGAAGCTTTCTTT
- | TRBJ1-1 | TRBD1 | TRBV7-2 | CASSWRQGGTEAFF | TGTGCCAGCAGTTGGAGACAGGGGGGTACTGAAGCTTTCTTT